This TCR beta chain was profiled in a study of monozygotic twins with inflammatory bowel disease. Study results and caveats: Healthy co-twins showed greater TCRbeta diversity (inverse Simpson) than IBD patients.

With respect to this clonotype: Its specificity is not known.

Each donor gave less than 3 ml of peripheral blood. With no T cell sorting beforehand, total RNA was isolated from whole blood. The CDR3 is 14 amino acids. Germline assignment: CDR1 LGHNA and CDR2 YNFKEQ. TCRalpha and TCRbeta cDNA went through nested PCRs of approximately 17 and 9 cycles, two in total. TCRdb reanalyzed the 5' RACE reads, giving one entry per CDR3 protein sequence and no DNA. The data show some 440,000 distinct CDR3 sequences, and the top ten clones hold 2% to 2.5%. The V gene is TRBV4-2, the J gene TRBJ1-2. The sequence came from a human donor with ulcerative colitis or Crohn's disease, or a healthy co-twin of an affected twin (not recorded which). Sequences were obtained from blood. The CDR3 loop reads CASSLLGGDGGYTF.